This entry lists 26 T cell receptor beta chains sequenced from one sample in a study of early T cells in non-severe SARS-CoV-2 infection. TCRdb re-called the 5' RACE reads through MiXCR, storing one row per CDR3 protein. The sample shows roughly 28,000 distinct CDR3 sequences, roughly 6.1% of them seen only once. The specimen sequenced was whole blood. These receptors originate from an adult who was a healthcare worker with PCR-confirmed SARS-CoV-2 infection or an uninfected control (not recorded which).

This clonotype was recorded many times. The V gene is TRBV28, the J gene TRBJ1-2, with unresolved D. The V end was cut by 5 bases, the J end by 3 bases, with 7 bases between. Germline CDR1 and CDR2: MDHEN and SYDVKM. The CDR3 is 12 residues long. The CDR3 sequence: CASSRADYGYTF. Here the CDR3 DNA reads TGTGCCAGCAGTCGGGCAGACTATGGCTACACCTTC.

At least ten counts were recorded for this clonotype. The V call is TRBV30, the J call TRBJ2-7; no firm D call. This CDR3 is 13 amino acids long. Trimming took off 5 bases at V and 5 bases at J, with 16 bases between the two ends. Germline CDR1 is GTSNPN and CDR2 is SVGIG (reference sequence). The CDR3 DNA follows: TGTGCCTGGTCGCGGCAGGAAAGGCACGAGCAGTACTTC. Its protein is CAWSRQERHEQYF.

This clonotype occurred many times. The V and J genes are TRBV12-3 or TRBV12-4 and TRBJ2-3, with TRBD1 matching 10 bases. Trimming cost V 6 bases and J 1 base; bases outside gene matches: 4. This CDR3 is 15 amino acids long. CDR3 bases: TGTGCCAGCAGCCCGGGACAGGGGCGCACAGATACGCAGTATTTT. This codes for CASSPGQGRTDTQYF.

This clonotype has a count of ten or more. The rearrangement links TRBV7-9 to TRBJ1-5; D may be TRBD1 (5 bases). V lost 2 bases to trimming and J lost 0 bases, with 5 bases between them. CDR1 and CDR2 (germline): SEHNR, FQNEAQ (reference sequence). The CDR3 spans 14 residues. This CDR3 reads CASSLQGSNQPQHF. The CDR3 region has the DNA TGTGCCAGCAGCTTACAGGGTAGCAATCAGCCCCAGCATTTT.

This clonotype came up many times. This chain uses TRBV29-1 with TRBJ2-7, with TRBD1 matching 8 bases. V lost 6 bases and J lost 7; bases outside the gene matches: 14. From germline, CDR1 is SQVTM and CDR2 ANQGSEA. The CDR3 consists of 14 residues. The CDR3 DNA is TGCAGCGTGGTAGGACAGGGTGTGGTGGGGGAGCAGTACTTC. It translates to CSVVGQGVVGEQYF.

This clonotype was picked up many times. The chain couples TRBV29-1 to TRBJ2-7, with unresolved D. Germline V gene data show CDR1 as SQVTM and CDR2 as ANQGSEA. The CDR3 length is 10 residues. Trimming took off 4 bases at V and 6 bases at J, with 7 bases between the two ends. For the CDR3, the DNA is TGCAGCGTTGCTGGCGGCGAGCAGTACTTC. Translated, it gives CSVAGGEQYF.

Ten or more counts support this clonotype. The rearrangement uses TRBV20-1 and TRBJ2-7; possibly TRBD1 or TRBD2 for D (5 bases each). Germline CDR1 reads DFQATT; CDR2 reads SNEGSKA (reference sequence). Trimming pared 5 bases from V and 5 bases from J, leaving 13 bases between. The CDR3 covers 12 residues. CDR3 sequence reads: CSAPHEGHEQYF. For the CDR3, the DNA is TGCAGTGCTCCACACGAGGGGCACGAGCAGTACTTC.

A word on this clonotype: Being one base from a much bigger clone, this may be a read error. V and J are TRBV7-9 and TRBJ1-4; no reliable D call. The CDR3 totals 14 residues. CDR1 and CDR2 from the germline V gene are SEHNR and FQNEAQ (reference sequence). In nucleotides, the CDR3 is TGTGTCAGCAGTGTCGGGCGTGAGGTAGAAAAACTGTTTTTT. It encodes CVSSVGREVEKLFF.

Only a few counts were recorded for this clonotype. The chain couples TRBV28 to TRBJ2-5; D is perhaps TRBD1 (7 bases). Between the trimmed V and J ends, which lost 4 bases and 7 bases, there was a span of 25 bases. The length of the CDR3 is 17 residues. Germline V gene lookup returns CDR1 MDHEN and CDR2 SYDVKM. CDR3 sequence reads: CASSSPDRTNLIGTQYF. The CDR3 DNA reads as TGTGCCAGCAGTTCCCCGGACAGGACTAATTTGATAGGGACCCAGTACTTC.

This clonotype appeared many times. The chain joins TRBV4-2 to TRBJ2-3; 7 nucleotides agree with TRBD2. Germline V lookup: CDR1 LGHNA, CDR2 YNFKEQ. The length of the CDR3 is 16 residues. With V trimmed by 3 bases and J by 4 bases, 10 bases remained unmatched. The DNA for the CDR3 is TGTGCCAGCAGCCAGTCCCCGGCGGGAGCCGCAGATACGCAGTATTTT. This translates into CASSQSPAGAADTQYF.

This clonotype was recorded many times. The genes are TRBV24-1 and TRBJ2-7; no definite D call. Trimming stripped 4 bases from V and 3 bases from J, with 15 bases between. The CDR3 consists of 15 residues. Germline-derived CDR1 and CDR2 are KGHDR and SFDVKD. This chain's CDR3 is CATSDRNGRNYEQYF. The CDR3 region has the DNA TGTGCCACCAGTGACCGAAATGGACGGAACTACGAGCAGTACTTC.

This clonotype was counted at least ten times. J is TRBJ1-3 and V is TRBV4-2; D ambiguous. The CDR3 is 18 amino acids. V shed 1 base and J shed 0 bases, with 16 bases lying between them. Germline V CDR1 and CDR2: LGHNA, YNFKEQ. The CDR3, as DNA: TGTGCCAGCAGCCAAGTTCTATCGGCAGGCGGCTCTGGAAACACCATATATTTT. This translates into CASSQVLSAGGSGNTIYF.

This clonotype appeared many times. The CDR3 sequence is CAILYRGRRANVLTF. Here the CDR3 DNA reads TGTGCCATTCTCTACAGGGGGCGCCGGGCCAACGTCCTGACTTTC. The chain carries TRBV7-2 and TRBJ2-6, with TRBD1 identical over 9 bases. Per germline, CDR1 SGHTA and CDR2 FQGNSA. The CDR3 is made up of 15 amino acids. With 10 bases clipped from V and 5 bases from J, the junction kept 9 bases outside the gene matches. Filled out from reference TRBV7-2 and TRBJ2-6, the complete variable domain reads GAGVSQSPSNKVTEKGKDVELRCDPISGHTALYWYRQSLGQGLEFLIYFQGNSAPDKSGLPSDRFSAERTGGSVSTLTIQRTQQEDSAVYLCAILYRGRRANVLTFGAGSRLTVL.

This clonotype turned up a few times. The chain employs TRBV7-2 and TRBJ1-1; the match to TRBD1 covers 7 bases. The V gene end was trimmed by 7 bases and the J gene end by 5 bases; junction bases not matched to a gene: 10. Germline V gene lookup returns CDR1 SGHTA and CDR2 FQGNSA. CDR3 length: 14 amino acids. The CDR3 loop is CASTQQGFGTEAFF. The CDR3 nucleotides are TGTGCCAGCACCCAACAGGGGTTTGGAACTGAAGCTTTCTTT.

This clonotype has a count of ten or more. V is TRBV11-2 and J is TRBJ1-5; possible D gene TRBD1, 5 bases. V lost 1 base, J lost 0 bases, and 7 bases lay in between. Germline V lookup: CDR1 SGHAT, CDR2 FQNNGV. CDR3 length: 15 residues. Here the CDR3 reads CASSLVGDSNQPQHF. DNA of the CDR3: TGTGCCAGCAGCTTAGTGGGGGATAGCAATCAGCCCCAGCATTTT.

This clonotype was found many times. CDR3 DNA sequence: TGTGCCAGCAGCGCGATTGGGAATGAGCAGTTCTTC. Translating it yields CASSAIGNEQFF. The chain recombines TRBV6-4 with TRBJ2-1; D unclear. This CDR3 has 12 amino acids. From germline, CDR1 is MRHNA and CDR2 SNTAGT. V was cut by 6 bases and J by 7 bases, with 10 bases left in between.

The chain employs TRBV6-5 and TRBJ1-6; no definite D call. V was trimmed by 7 bases and J by 10 bases, leaving 5 bases between them. The CDR3 sequence is 10 residues long. Germline V gene sequence: CDR1 MNHEY, CDR2 SVGAGI. The CDR3 reads CASMRSPLHF. The CDR3 nucleotides read TGTGCCAGCATGAGGTCACCCCTCCACTTT.

This clonotype was recorded at least ten times. This sequence joins TRBV18 and TRBJ1-5; no clear D gene. V gave up 5 bases and J gave up 4 bases, with 6 bases separating them. The CDR3 covers 12 residues. Germline V gene data show CDR1 as KGHSH and CDR2 as LQKENI. This CDR3 is CASSRSNQPQHF. CDR3 in DNA: TGTGCCAGCTCAAGGTCGAATCAGCCCCAGCATTTT.

This clonotype was counted ten times or more. V usage is TRBV7-2 and J usage is TRBJ2-3; D is unresolved. The CDR3 spans 15 residues. V shed 1 base and J shed 0 bases, with 8 bases lying between them. Germline assignment: CDR1 SGHTA and CDR2 FQGNSA. CDR3 region: CASSLGPTSTDTQYF. The CDR3 DNA sequence: TGTGCCAGCAGCTTAGGGCCCACCAGCACAGATACGCAGTATTTT. The complete variable domain, with remaining parts taken from reference TRBV7-2 and TRBJ2-3, reads GAGVSQSPSNKVTEKGKDVELRCDPISGHTALYWYRQSLGQGLEFLIYFQGNSAPDKSGLPSDRFSAERTGGSVSTLTIQRTQQEDSAVYLCASSLGPTSTDTQYFGPGTRLTVL.

This clonotype was counted at least ten times. This chain links TRBV11-2 with TRBJ2-1, with D possibly being TRBD2 (5 bases). From germline, CDR1 is SGHAT and CDR2 FQNNGV. Between the trimmed V and J ends, which lost 0 bases and 6 bases, there was a span of 12 bases. This CDR3 spans 15 amino acids. Here the CDR3 DNA reads TGTGCCAGCAGCTTAGACGGGGTAGAGGGCAATGAGCAGTTCTTC. It encodes CASSLDGVEGNEQFF.

This clonotype showed up many times. The J gene is TRBJ2-2, the V gene TRBV7-3, with 10 positions matching TRBD2. The CDR3 runs to 19 residues. The germline CDR1 and CDR2 sequences are SGHTA and FQGTGA. J gave up 6 bases and V 1 base, and 14 bases lay outside the gene matches. The DNA for the CDR3 is TGTGCCAGCAGCTTAAGGGCGGTCGCTAGCGGGAGTAGACCCGGGGAGCTGTTTTTT. This gives the protein CASSLRAVASGSRPGELFF. Based on the CDR3 plus reference TRBV7-3 and TRBJ2-2, the full variable domain is GAGVSQTPSNKVTEKGKYVELRCDPISGHTALYWYRQSLGQGPEFLIYFQGTGAADDSGLPNDRFFAVRPEGSVSTLKIQRTERGDSAVYLCASSLRAVASGSRPGELFFGEGSRLTVL.

This clonotype was seen many times. The genes are TRBV3-1 and TRBJ1-2; 7 bases are a match to TRBD1. The J segment lost 9 bases and the V segment lost 2 bases, leaving 9 bases of the junction unmatched. Germline V gives CDR1 LGHDT, CDR2 YNNKEL (reference sequence). This CDR3 has 14 residues. The CDR3 DNA sequence: TGTGCCAGCAGCCAATTCAGGGGGGAGATACGCTACACCTTC. Encoded protein: CASSQFRGEIRYTF. Full variable domain (missing parts from reference TRBV3-1 and TRBJ1-2): DTAVSQTPKYLVTQMGNDKSIKCEQNLGHDTMYWYKQDSKKFLKIMFSYNNKELIINETVPNRFSPKSPDKAHLNLHINSLELGDSAVYFCASSQFRGEIRYTFGSGTRLTVV.

In its sample, this clonotype was seen many times. The chain joins TRBV10-3 to TRBJ1-2; tentative D call: TRBD1 (5 bases). Germline V gene sequence: CDR1 ENHRY, CDR2 SYGVKD. This CDR3 has 13 residues. Trimming removed 7 bases at V and 5 bases at J, with 14 bases between. CDR3 nucleotide sequence: TGTGCCATCAATGGGGACGGACTGTATGGCTACACCTTC. It encodes CAINGDGLYGYTF.

This clonotype is deemed medium-sized. V gene TRBV7-3 combines with J gene TRBJ2-5, with D possibly TRBD2 on 6 matching bases. The CDR3 length is 13 residues. Trimming stripped 5 bases from V and 1 base from J, with 8 bases between. From germline, CDR1 is SGHTA and CDR2 FQGTGA. CDR3 sequence (DNA): TGTGCCAGCAGCCCTAGCGCCCAAGAGACCCAGTACTTC. It codes for CASSPSAQETQYF.

This clonotype has a count of ten or more. The chain links TRBV9 to TRBJ2-7; the match to TRBD1 covers 12 bases. The ends lost 0 bases at V and 5 bases at J; junction bases unmatched: 3. The CDR3 totals 15 residues. CDR1 and CDR2 from the germline V gene are SGDLS and YYNGEE. The CDR3 DNA sequence: TGTGCCAGCAGCGTAGGCGGGACAGGGGGCAACGAGCAGTACTTC. Translating it yields CASSVGGTGGNEQYF.

This chain's CDR3 is CASTWGAKEKLFF. The CDR3 DNA reads as TGTGCCAGCACTTGGGGGGCGAAAGAAAAACTGTTTTTT. The V and J genes are TRBV28 and TRBJ1-4, with D possibly being TRBD1 (6 bases). With 7 bases removed from V and 8 bases from J, the gap between germline ends came to 14 bases. This CDR3 has 13 amino acids. Germline V gene sequence: CDR1 MDHEN, CDR2 SYDVKM.